This TCR beta chain was documented in a study of T cells in localized non-small cell lung cancer (dated by TCRdb to the early 2020s). In terms of the full investigation: The study examined T cell repertoires in under 300 patients with early-stage NSCLC and compared tumors with uninvolved tumor-adjacent lungs. All 230 or so NSCLC patients in the cohort were treatment-naive and had localized lung tumors that were resected. NSCLC patients had a mean age of approximately 70 years, and about 140 were male and 85 to 110 female. Broad study findings and their caveats: Because the study design was exploratory, TCR variables were selected using unadjusted p-values without false-discovery rate correction. Higher blood T cell density associated with longer overall survival, while higher adjacent-lung clonality associated with shorter survival. Because multi-region tumor sequencing was not performed, intratumor heterogeneity could not be ruled out. Uninvolved tumor-adjacent lung showed the highest T cell clonality, higher than tumor, which suggests more focused antigenic responses in the uninvolved tumor-adjacent lung. A median of roughly 60 of the top 100 tumor clones were detected in paired uninvolved adjacent lung, and 25 to 35 of these tumor clones were also found among the top 100 clones of the paired uninvolved adjacent lung.

At diagnosis, tumor, uninvolved tumor-adjacent lung and peripheral blood were collected and then preserved as a mix of FFPE and fresh-frozen material. Blood samples were analyzed as peripheral blood mononuclear cells for TCR repertoire profiling. Regarding this clone: No cognate antigen has been identified for it. It has no much larger one-base neighbor in the sample; base qualities were not kept.

Sequences WSHSY (CDR1) and SAAADI (CDR2) are obtained from the germline V gene. The V and J ends are trimmed by 6 bases and 0 bases, leaving 14 bases between them. From the cysteine through the phenylalanine, the CDR3 covers 15 amino acids. CDR3 DNA is the only sequence kept; it has 45 bases, read in frame from the first base. The immunoSEQ Assay was used to sequence TCR beta CDR3 regions from DNA. Per the authors' processing: T cell density was computed as TCR beta template counts normalized to usable DNA estimated by amplifying housekeeping genes. The preseqR package was used to estimate richness by extrapolating to 400,000 templates for PBMC samples and to 120,000 templates for tissue samples. Clonality was taken to be one minus Pielou's evenness. Tissue-enriched TCRs were identified by differential abundance testing using productive amino-acid clonotypes, minimum total count 5 and alpha 0.1. The Jaccard Index and the Morisita Overlap Index were used to measure how much the repertoires overlapped between compartments. TCR beta CDR3s were clustered by GLIPH together with public tetramer-defined viral CDR3s, and at least three viral sequences plus V-gene enrichment were required for viral motifs. In its TCRdb copy, this immuneACCESS table keeps in-frame sequences only and misses some clones. Where compared with another copy, unresolved V genes explain less than half of these, and the others have no known cause. That table supplies the V and J calls and clone size; D and trimming were determined from the DNA. This sample is represented by fewer than 50,000 clones; more than 80% of them were singletons. Less than 6.5% of the sample is taken by the ten largest.

The rearrangement combines TRBV10-2 with TRBJ1-1; a weak D assignment points to TRBD1 (6 bases agree). This TCR derives from a male donor aged 60 or over with stage II lung adenocarcinoma. Sequences were derived from peripheral blood mononuclear cells, sampled before any cancer treatment. The CDR3 is CASRTPDRMNTEAFF. The DNA sequence follows: TGCGCCAGCAGGACCCCAGACAGGATGAACACTGAAGCTTTCTTT.